The source of this TCR beta chain is a study of OX40 agonist ivuxolimab in advanced cancers. Study summary: Patients received ivuxolimab, an intravenous treatment, every 2 weeks at 0.01 to 10 mg/kg. The mean age was approximately 60 years, ranging from 23 to 79, with 82.7% of participants male. Whole-study findings and limits: Expansion of clones was among the lowest in partial responders at 0.1-3.0 mg/kg.

Concerning this clone itself: Antigen unknown.

CDR1 SGHAT and CDR2 FQNNGV come from the germline V gene. This CDR3 contains 15 residues. V lost 2 bases to trimming and J lost 8 bases, with 16 bases between them. Assay used: immunoSEQ multiplex PCR; TCRdb lists only in-frame clones, some missing. The data show approximately 39,000 clones, about 81% seen once. On cycle 4 day 1 and cycle 7 day 1, as well as at baseline, blood was sampled. Sequencing used CD4+ or CD8+ T cells sorted from blood, obtained in a trial of the OX40 agonist ivuxolimab. The J gene is TRBJ2-1, the V gene TRBV11-2; D ambiguous. The clonotype originates from an adult with an advanced solid tumor such as melanoma, head and neck, liver or kidney cancer. Written as DNA, the CDR3 is TGTGCCAGCAGCTTAAACCCCCAAGCAGTCCATGAGCAGTTCTTC. It is translated as CASSLNPQAVHEQFF.